The 10 T cell receptor beta chains below were found in one sample sequenced in a study of blood T cell repertoires in COVID-19. Assay: immunoSEQ multiplex PCR; the TCRdb copy retains only in-frame clones and omits some. The sample contains around 100,000 clones, roughly nine tenths of which appear only once. The sample comprised peripheral blood. Receptors originate from a woman older than 75 in a cohort sampled during active COVID-19.

The chain has TRBV4-1 and TRBJ1-4, with D hard to call. The CDR3 covers 16 residues. The V gene's germline CDR1 is MGHRA and CDR2 YSYEKL. Trimming stripped 0 bases from V and 7 bases from J, with 15 bases between. CDR3: CASSQDATAAREKLFF. Written as DNA, the CDR3 is TGCGCCAGCAGCCAAGATGCCACTGCCGCCCGTGAAAAACTGTTTTTT.

For the CDR3, the DNA is TGTGCCAGTACCGCGGGCGGGGAGGTGAATCAGCCCCAGCATTTT. Encoded protein: CASTAGGEVNQPQHF. The chain recombines TRBV19 with TRBJ1-5; D call uncertain. With 7 bases removed from V and 4 bases from J, the gap between germline ends came to 17 bases. This CDR3 contains 15 residues. CDR1 is LNHDA and CDR2 is SQIVND in the germline V gene (reference sequence).

The chain carries TRBV12-3 or TRBV12-4 and TRBJ2-2; D uncertain. The CDR3 runs 12 residues. Trimming removed 5 bases at V and 3 bases at J, with 4 bases between. The CDR3 loop reads CASSPDTGELFF. In DNA form, the CDR3 reads TGTGCCAGCAGTCCGGACACCGGGGAGCTGTTTTTT.

The chain couples TRBV10-3 to TRBJ2-3; 7 bases align to TRBD2. V was pared by 4 bases and J by 0 bases, with 4 bases of the junction left unmatched. Germline CDR1 reads ENHRY; CDR2 reads SYGVKD. The CDR3 sequence is 15 residues long. As DNA, the CDR3 is TGTGCCATCAGTGGTCAGCGGGGTAGCACAGATACGCAGTATTTT. As protein: CAISGQRGSTDTQYF.

This chain joins TRBV6-5 and TRBJ1-1, with a tentative D call TRBD1 (5 bases). V was cut by 10 bases and J by 6 bases, with 18 bases left in between. The CDR3 has 13 residues. Per germline, CDR1 MNHEY and CDR2 SVGAGI. DNA for the CDR3: TGTGCCACTTCCGGGGGTCTCTCCGCTGAAGCTTTCTTT. The encoded protein is CATSGGLSAEAFF.

This chain links TRBV3-1 (or the pseudogene TRBV3-2) with TRBJ2-5; 7 bases agree with TRBD2. The CDR3 has 13 residues. Germline assignment: CDR1 LGHDT and CDR2 YNNKEL (reference sequence). V lost 3 bases, J lost 7 bases, and 5 bases stayed unmatched. CDR3 residues: CASSQGRGGTQYF. The CDR3 nucleotides read TGTGCCAGCAGCCAGGGGAGGGGTGGGACCCAGTACTTC.

For this clone: The DNA is left out, because the CDR3 cannot be placed on it with certainty; the CDR3 is given as TCRdb lists it. The chain recombines TRBV6-5 with TRBJ1-4; the DNA was not compared with TRBD1, the D call given in the table. Germline CDR1 reads MNHEY; CDR2 reads SVGAGI. The CDR3 is 15 amino acids long, termini counted. The CDR3 here is CASSSSTVTNEKLFF.

This chain joins TRBV5-4 and TRBJ2-1, with 9 bases matching TRBD2. V lost 4 bases to trimming and J lost 10 bases; unmatched junction nucleotides: 15. The length of the CDR3 is 16 residues. CDR1 is SGHNT, CDR2 YYREEE, per germline (reference sequence). DNA of the CDR3: TGTGCCAGCAGCCCGTCGGCTAGCGGGGAGGGGGTGGAGCAGTTCTTC. Protein product: CASSPSASGEGVEQFF.

J is TRBJ2-5 and V is TRBV4-1; 16 positions agree with TRBD2. J lost 5 bases, V lost 3 bases, and 6 bases had no gene match. The germline gives CDR1 MGHRA, CDR2 YSYEKL. The CDR3 loop spans 17 amino acids. CDR3 in amino acids: CASSQGLAGGPGETQYF. DNA of the CDR3: TGCGCCAGCAGCCAGGGACTAGCGGGAGGGCCGGGGGAGACCCAGTACTTC.

The chain employs TRBV6-2 or TRBV6-3 and TRBJ1-5; 7 bases agree with TRBD1. The CDR3 is 16 residues long. Trimming cost V 2 bases and J 1 base; bases outside gene matches: 5. The germline V gene has CDR1 MNHEY and CDR2 SVGEGT. Written as DNA, the CDR3 is TGTGCCAGCAGTTACCCACAGGGGTTCAGCAATCAGCCCCAGCATTTT. It translates to CASSYPQGFSNQPQHF.